This TCR beta chain was profiled in a study of blood T cell repertoires in COVID-19. On the study more broadly: COVID-19 samples collected from the United States, Italy and Spain covered acute and convalescent phases. The analysed material was cDNA or gDNA that came from T cells, B-cell-depleted T cells, or PBMCs.

The data were produced by immunoSEQ multiplex PCR, yet TCRdb's version contains in-frame clones alone and is incomplete. The repertoire holds around 86,000 clones, with 85% as singletons. This TCR came from an elderly man with acute or convalescent COVID-19. The sequencing sample was made of peripheral blood.

The CDR3 nucleotides are TGTGCCAGCTCACCAAGGGAGACAGGGGGAAATTCACCCCTCCACTTT. This sequence encodes CASSPRETGGNSPLHF. The chain carries TRBV18 and TRBJ1-6; TRBD1 agrees at 9 bases. V gave up 2 bases and J gave up 7 bases; unmatched junction bases: 6. Germline assignment: CDR1 KGHSH and CDR2 LQKENI. CDR3 length equals 16 residues. The entire variable domain, with the rest obtained from reference TRBV18 and TRBJ1-6, is as follows: NAGVMQNPRHLVRRRGQEARLRCSPMKGHSHVYWYRQLPEEGLKFMVYLQKENIIDESGMPKERFSAEFPKEGPSILRIQQVVRGDSAAYFCASSPRETGGNSPLHFGNGTRLTVT.